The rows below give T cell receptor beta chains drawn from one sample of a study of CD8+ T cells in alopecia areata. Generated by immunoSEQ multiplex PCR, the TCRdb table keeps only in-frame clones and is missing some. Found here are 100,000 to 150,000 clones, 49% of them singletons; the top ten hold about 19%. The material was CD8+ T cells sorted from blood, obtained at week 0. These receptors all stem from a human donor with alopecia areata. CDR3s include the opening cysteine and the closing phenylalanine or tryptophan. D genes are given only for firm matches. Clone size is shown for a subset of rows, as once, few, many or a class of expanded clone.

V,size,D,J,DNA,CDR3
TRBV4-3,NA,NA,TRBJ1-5,TGCGCCAGCAGCCAAGACAGGGACAACAATCAGCCCCAGCATTTT,CASSQDRDNNQPQHF
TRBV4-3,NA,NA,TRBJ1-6,TGCGCCAGCAGCCAAGATGAGGGTTATAATTCACCCCTCCACTTT,CASSQDEGYNSPLHF
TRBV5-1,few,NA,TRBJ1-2,TGCGCCAGCAGCTTGGGAGGAACTTACTATGGCTACACCTTC,CASSLGGTYYGYTF
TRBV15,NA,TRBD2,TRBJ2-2,TGTGCCACCAGCGTAGCGGGAGGGCCCGGGGAGCTGTTTTTT,CATSVAGGPGELFF
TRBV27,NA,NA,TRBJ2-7,TGTGCCAGCAGTCTCCTACTATATCCCTACGAGCAGTACTTC,CASSLLLYPYEQYF
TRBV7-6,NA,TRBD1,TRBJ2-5,TGTGCCAGCAGCTTAACCCCGGGACAGAAAGAGACCCAGTACTTC,CASSLTPGQKETQYF
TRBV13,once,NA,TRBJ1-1,TGTGCCAGCAGCCTGAACACTGAAGCTTTCTTT,CASSLNTEAFF
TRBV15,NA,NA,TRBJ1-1,TGTGCCACCAGCAGCGCAACGCCCTTTAACACTGAAGCTTTCTTT,CATSSATPFNTEAFF
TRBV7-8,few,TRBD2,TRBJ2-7,TGTGCCAGCAGCTCGGGGAACAGGGATAGCGGGGGATACTACGAGCAGTACTTC,CASSSGNRDSGGYYEQYF
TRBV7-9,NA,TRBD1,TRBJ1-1,TGTGCCAGCAGCCGGGACAGGGACATGAACACTGAAGCTTTCTTT,CASSRDRDMNTEAFF
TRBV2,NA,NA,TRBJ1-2,TGTGCCAGCAGTGAACTTTTAGACAGGCCAGAGAACTATGGCTACACCTTC,CASSELLDRPENYGYTF